Each of the 19 T cell receptor beta chains below was sequenced from the same sample in a study of T cell responses to AZD1222 COVID-19 vaccine. Profiling relied on immunoSEQ multiplex PCR, and the TCRdb table lists in-frame clones only, not all of them. The sample holds about 210,000 clones, over 80% seen once. Specimen: peripheral blood, collected on day 0 of AZD1222 vaccination. These receptors came from an adult in good health.

The rearrangement joins TRBV6-5 to TRBJ1-1, with D perhaps TRBD1 (5 bases). Trimming pared 5 bases from V and 0 bases from J, leaving 13 bases between. The CDR3 is made up of 15 amino acids. CDR1 MNHEY and CDR2 SVGAGI come from the germline V gene. CDR3 DNA sequence: TGTGCCAGCAGTCAGTGGGGACGGGTGAACACTGAAGCTTTCTTT. Protein sequence: CASSQWGRVNTEAFF.

The chain combines TRBV7-9 with TRBJ1-1, with D maybe TRBD1 (6 bases). The V end lost 3 bases, the J end lost 1 base, and 12 bases lay between the germline ends. Germline V lookup: CDR1 SEHNR, CDR2 FQNEAQ (reference sequence). The CDR3 runs 15 residues. CDR3 sequence reads: CASSFLQGPNTEAFF. CDR3 nucleotide sequence: TGTGCCAGCAGCTTTCTACAGGGTCCGAACACTGAAGCTTTCTTT.

The V gene is TRBV19, the J gene TRBJ1-5; 8 bases agree with TRBD1. This CDR3 region has 16 residues. CDR1 LNHDA and CDR2 SQIVND come from the germline V gene (reference sequence). The V and J ends lost 4 bases and 7 bases, in that order; junction bases with no gene match: 12. CDR3 residues: CASSTLQGERRQPQHF. CDR3 sequence (DNA): TGTGCCAGTAGTACCTTACAGGGGGAACGGAGGCAGCCCCAGCATTTT.

The chain has TRBV6-5 and TRBJ2-3; TRBD1 aligns across 7 bases. Germline lookup yields CDR1 MNHEY and CDR2 SVGAGI. The CDR3 extends over 12 amino acids. V trimming: 8 bases; J trimming: 5 bases; junction bases outside the gene matches: 4. CDR3 bases: TGTGCCAGCGTGACAGGGTTAGATACGCAGTATTTT. This translates into CASVTGLDTQYF.

V is TRBV6-6 and J is TRBJ1-6; D unclear. V lost 0 bases to trimming and J lost 9 bases, with 12 bases between them. Germline-derived CDR1 and CDR2 are MNHNY and SVGAGI (reference sequence). This CDR3 is 15 amino acids long. The CDR3 bases are TGTGCCAGCAGTTACTCGAGGCAGGAAAGTTCACCCCTCCACTTT. Protein product: CASSYSRQESSPLHF.

V usage is TRBV7-2 and J usage is TRBJ1-5, with D possibly being TRBD1 (5 bases). The CDR3 totals 16 residues. V was trimmed by 2 bases and J by 0 bases, leaving 11 bases between them. Germline V gives CDR1 SGHTA, CDR2 FQGNSA. CDR3 in DNA: TGTGCCAGCAGCTTATCTGACAGCCATAGCAATCAGCCCCAGCATTTT. It is translated as CASSLSDSHSNQPQHF.

The genes are TRBV28 and TRBJ2-3; TRBD2 aligns across 16 bases. The CDR3 extends over 15 amino acids. V dropped 6 bases and J dropped 4; count of bases not matched to a gene: 1. The germline V gene encodes CDR1 MDHEN and CDR2 SYDVKM. The CDR3 DNA sequence: TGTGCCAGCAGGGGACTAGCGGGGGGGCCAGATACGCAGTATTTT. Its translation is CASRGLAGGPDTQYF.

The genes are TRBV9 and TRBJ2-6; 8 positions agree with TRBD2. The CDR3 length is 20 residues. V shed 6 bases and J 2 bases; nucleotides not matched to a gene: 19. Germline-derived CDR1 and CDR2 are SGDLS and YYNGEE. As DNA, the CDR3 is TGTGCCAGCACCGGGGGGGCTTCGATCACGATGAGGACTGGGGCCAACGTCCTGACTTTC. This translates into CASTGGASITMRTGANVLTF.

The V gene is TRBV11-2, the J gene TRBJ1-6; possibly TRBD1 for D (5 bases). V lost 5 bases, J lost 7 bases, and 21 bases lay in between. The CDR3 spans 17 residues. Germline loops: CDR1 SGHAT, CDR2 FQNNGV. The CDR3 region is CASSLIPGAGPNSPLHF. CDR3 nucleotides: TGTGCCAGCAGCCTAATACCCGGGGCAGGGCCGAATTCACCCCTCCACTTT.

This sequence joins TRBV19 and TRBJ1-3; D remains unclear. The germline gives CDR1 LNHDA, CDR2 SQIVND (reference sequence). Trimming stripped 7 bases from V and 0 bases from J, with 10 bases between. This CDR3 region has 14 residues. CDR3 coding DNA: TGTGCCAGTAACACAGCCTACTCTGGAAACACCATATATTTT. Translated: CASNTAYSGNTIYF. Using reference TRBV19 and TRBJ1-3 for the parts outside the CDR3, the full variable domain is DGGITQSPKYLFRKEGQNVTLSCEQNLNHDAMYWYRQDPGQGLRLIYYSQIVNDFQKGDIAEGYSVSREKKESFPLTVTSAQKNPTAFYLCASNTAYSGNTIYFGEGSWLTVV.

This clone has a single count. The chain combines TRBV6-2 or TRBV6-3 with TRBJ2-5; TRBD2 aligns across 11 bases. This CDR3 has 16 amino acids. V shed 5 bases, J shed 2 bases, and the junction held 7 bases outside the gene matches. Germline values: CDR1 MNHEY, CDR2 SVGEGT. CDR3 nucleotide sequence: TGTGCCAGCAGTAGAGGACTAGCGGGCGAACAAGAGACCCAGTACTTC. Its protein product is CASSRGLAGEQETQYF.

The chain employs TRBV4-3 and TRBJ1-1; D ambiguous. From germline, CDR1 is LGHNA and CDR2 YSLEER. The V gene lost 0 bases and the J gene lost 0 bases, with 8 bases spanning the gap. The CDR3 contains 15 residues. CDR3 coding DNA: TGCGCCAGCAGCCAAGAGCCCGGCATGAACACTGAAGCTTTCTTT. Residues: CASSQEPGMNTEAFF.

The chain carries TRBV6-6 and TRBJ1-4; the D is unclear. Trimming took 7 bases from V and 0 from J, leaving 9 bases between them. This CDR3 is 14 amino acids long. CDR1 is MNHNY and CDR2 is SVGAGI in the germline V gene (reference sequence). As DNA, the CDR3 is TGTGCCAGCACCGCGGTTGCAACTAATGAAAAACTGTTTTTT. Encoded protein: CASTAVATNEKLFF.

The chain uses TRBV11-3 and TRBJ1-1, with a possible D match to TRBD1 (6 bases). CDR1 is SGHNT, CDR2 YENEEA, per germline. This CDR3 spans 14 amino acids. The germline V and J ends were trimmed by 1 base and 8 bases, with 14 bases remaining between them. CDR3 DNA sequence: TGTGCCAGCAGCTTAGGAGGGGACACAAACGAAGCTTTCTTT. Translated: CASSLGGDTNEAFF.

This sequence joins TRBV9 and TRBJ1-2; no firm D call. V lost 2 bases, J lost 4 bases, and 6 bases lay in between. Germline lookup yields CDR1 SGDLS and CDR2 YYNGEE. The CDR3 spans 12 residues. CDR3 sequence: CASSVRAYGYTF. CDR3 nucleotides: TGTGCCAGCAGCGTTCGGGCCTATGGCTACACCTTC.

This chain connects TRBV24-1 to TRBJ2-1; D gene uncertain. V lost 6 bases to trimming and J lost 0 bases, with 14 bases between them. Germline CDR1 is KGHDR and CDR2 is SFDVKD. The length of the CDR3 is 16 residues. This CDR3 is CATSSLSLSSYNEQFF. CDR3 DNA: TGTGCCACCAGTTCCCTGTCTCTCAGCTCCTACAATGAGCAGTTCTTC.

The V call is TRBV7-3, the J call TRBJ2-5; TRBD2 is a possible D gene (6 bases). The CDR3 consists of 15 residues. Germline values: CDR1 SGHTA, CDR2 FQGTGA. V shed 2 bases and J shed 2 bases, with 12 bases lying between them. Here the CDR3 reads CASSLWGGTQETQYF. In DNA, the CDR3 is TGTGCCAGCAGCTTATGGGGAGGAACACAAGAGACCCAGTACTTC.

The gene calls are TRBV7-2 and TRBJ1-1, with D hard to call. This CDR3 is 14 amino acids long. CDR1 SGHTA and CDR2 FQGNSA come from the germline V gene. The germline V and J ends were trimmed by 5 bases and 0 bases, with 10 bases remaining between them. The CDR3 region is CASSARAMNTEAFF. In nucleotides, the CDR3 is TGTGCCAGCAGCGCTAGGGCCATGAACACTGAAGCTTTCTTT. Full variable domain (remainder filled in from reference TRBV7-2 and TRBJ1-1): GAGVSQSPSNKVTEKGKDVELRCDPISGHTALYWYRQSLGQGLEFLIYFQGNSAPDKSGLPSDRFSAERTGGSVSTLTIQRTQQEDSAVYLCASSARAMNTEAFFGQGTRLTVV.

The chain uses TRBV2 and TRBJ2-2, with unresolved D. Germline CDR1 is SNHLY and CDR2 is FYNNEI. Trimming removed 5 bases at V and 9 bases at J, with 10 bases between. This CDR3 has 12 residues. This CDR3 reads CASSRTLRELFF. CDR3 coding DNA: TGTGCCAGCAGTCGGACGCTTCGGGAGCTGTTTTTT.